This record concerns one TCR beta chain sequence. Profiled with immunoSEQ multiplex PCR; TCRdb holds only in-frame clones, not every one. The repertoire holds approximately 220,000 clones, with around nine tenths as singletons. The CDR3 is made up of 15 amino acids. With V trimmed by 2 bases and J by 9 bases, 8 bases remained unmatched. Germline-derived CDR1 and CDR2 are SGHRS and YFSETQ. The entry originates in a study of blood T cell repertoires in COVID-19. At the level of the study: PBMCs, B-cell-depleted T cells, or T cells were the source of the cDNA or gDNA that made up the material.

The TCR comes from a man aged 60 to 69 with acute or convalescent COVID-19. The chain has TRBV5-1 and TRBJ1-6, with 7 bases lining up with TRBD1. The specimen sequenced was peripheral blood. The CDR3 bases are TGCGCCAGCAGCTTCGACCAGGGGGTGGTTTCACCCCTCCACTTT. This codes for CASSFDQGVVSPLHF.